The rows below give T cell receptor beta chains drawn from one sample of a study of OX40 agonist ivuxolimab in advanced cancers. Sequencing used immunoSEQ multiplex PCR; TCRdb keeps in-frame clones, though not all of them. Altogether around 9,900 clones are present, 70% being singletons, with the ten largest covering roughly 26%. The specimen was CD4+ or CD8+ T cells sorted from blood, collected in a trial of the OX40 agonist ivuxolimab. The receptors come from an adult with an advanced solid tumor such as melanoma, head and neck, liver or kidney cancer. Both conserved end residues are part of each CDR3. A D gene is named only where the DNA matches it firmly. Size is omitted from some rows. Given values are once, few, many or a class for expanded clones.

j_call clone_size v_call d_call cdr3_aa cdr3_nt
TRBJ2-1 . TRBV27 TRBD1 CASSPGTGWQFF TGTGCCAGCAGTCCGGGGACAGGGTGGCAGTTCTTC
TRBJ2-7 . TRBV4-1 . CASSQEGRGSYEQYF TGCGCCAGCAGCCAAGAGGGAAGAGGGTCCTACGAGCAGTACTTC
TRBJ1-2 few TRBV7-2 . CASSQEEGALYGYTF TGTGCCAGCAGCCAAGAGGAAGGGGCTCTCTATGGCTACACCTTC
TRBJ2-4 . TRBV7-8 TRBD1 CASSLRTGETQYF TGTGCCAGCAGCTTAAGAACAGGGGAGACTCAGTACTTC
TRBJ1-4 . TRBV9 TRBD1 CASSAGTGGGEKLFF TGTGCCAGCAGCGCCGGGACAGGGGGTGGTGAAAAACTGTTTTTT
TRBJ1-4 . TRBV27 TRBD1 CASSSGTGDEKLFF TGTGCCAGCAGTAGCGGGACAGGGGATGAAAAACTGTTTTTT
TRBJ1-3 . TRBV9 . CASSVGAEIHSGNTIYF TGTGCCAGCAGCGTAGGGGCAGAGATACACTCTGGAAACACCATATATTTT
TRBJ2-5 . TRBV7-9 TRBD2 CASSLTRGGQETQYF TGTGCCAGCAGCTTAACGCGGGGGGGCCAAGAGACCCAGTACTTC
TRBJ2-7 . TRBV7-2 . CASSSWDSAILSYEQYF TGTGCCAGCAGCTCTTGGGATAGCGCGATCCTTTCCTACGAGCAGTACTTC
TRBJ1-5 large TRBV4-3 . CASSPEQGLQPQHF TGCGCCAGCAGCCCTGAACAGGGTTTACAGCCCCAGCATTTT
TRBJ1-1 . TRBV25-1 . CASSELVVDPLGAFF TGTGCCAGCAGTGAACTCGTAGTGGATCCGTTGGGAGCTTTCTTT
TRBJ2-3 . TRBV28 TRBD2 CASSIMGLAPDTQYF TGTGCCAGCAGCATCATGGGACTAGCCCCAGATACGCAGTATTTT
TRBJ2-3 . TRBV11-2 TRBD2 CASSPGTSVDTQYF TGTGCCAGCAGCCCCGGGACTAGCGTGGATACGCAGTATTTT
TRBJ1-1 . TRBV4-2 . CASSQAGGVNTEAFF TGTGCCAGCAGCCAAGCGGGGGGAGTGAACACTGAAGCTTTCTTT
TRBJ1-3 . TRBV28 TRBD1 CASRDQDRDGTIYF TGTGCCAGCAGGGACCAAGACAGGGACGGCACCATATATTTT
TRBJ2-3 . TRBV7-8 TRBD1 CASSLEGGTGQGTDTQYF TGTGCCAGCAGCTTAGAGGGGGGGACAGGGCAGGGCACAGATACGCAGTATTTT
TRBJ2-7 few TRBV5-1 . CASSFSATYEQYF TGCGCCAGCAGTTTTAGCGCAACCTACGAGCAGTACTTC
TRBJ2-2 . TRBV7-9 . CASSFEANTGELFF TGTGCCAGCAGCTTTGAGGCGAACACCGGGGAGCTGTTTTTT
TRBJ2-5 once TRBV7-3 TRBD2 CASSSGLAGPETQYF TGTGCCAGCAGCTCGGGACTAGCGGGTCCAGAGACCCAGTACTTC
TRBJ1-2 . TRBV28 . CASSLGTYYGYTF TGTGCCAGCAGTTTAGGGACGTACTATGGCTACACCTTC
TRBJ2-7 . TRBV27 . CASSPIGPYEQYF TGTGCCAGCAGTCCCATCGGACCCTACGAGCAGTACTTC
TRBJ2-5 . TRBV27 . CASSLGAGVLETQYF TGTGCCAGCAGTTTAGGGGCAGGGGTTTTGGAGACCCAGTACTTC
TRBJ1-1 . TRBV19 . CASSRGSPREAFF TGTGCCAGTAGTCGAGGGTCCCCCCGTGAAGCTTTCTTT
TRBJ1-2 few TRBV28 TRBD1 CASGQGYYGYTF TGTGCCAGTGGACAGGGGTACTATGGCTACACCTTC
TRBJ1-1 once TRBV4-3 . CASSQGVGVNTEAFF TGCGCCAGCAGCCAAGGTGTGGGGGTGAACACTGAAGCTTTCTTT
TRBJ2-7 once TRBV11-2 TRBD1 CASSLGTGSSYEQYF TGTGCCAGCAGCTTGGGGACAGGGAGCTCCTACGAGCAGTACTTC
TRBJ2-1 . TRBV11-2 . CASTLHIGGSYNEQFF TGTGCCAGCACCTTACACATAGGGGGGTCCTACAATGAGCAGTTCTTC
TRBJ2-5 . TRBV19 . CASSIEETQYF TGTGCCAGTAGTATTGAAGAGACCCAGTACTTC
TRBJ1-5 . TRBV19 . CASSMSWAGQPQHF TGTGCCAGTAGTATGAGTTGGGCCGGTCAGCCCCAGCATTTT
TRBJ1-3 once TRBV11-2 . CASSVGGVGNTIYF TGTGCCAGCAGCGTGGGTGGGGTAGGAAACACCATATATTTT
TRBJ1-5 few TRBV11-1 . CASSLGGTFQPQHF TGTGCCAGCAGCTTAGGAGGGACATTTCAGCCCCAGCATTTT
TRBJ2-6 . TRBV30 . CAWSAGSGANVLTF TGTGCCTGGAGTGCAGGCTCTGGGGCCAACGTCCTGACTTTC
TRBJ2-7 . TRBV7-3 TRBD1 CASSLGQGNEQYF TGTGCCAGCAGCCTGGGACAGGGAAACGAGCAGTACTTC
TRBJ1-1 . TRBV12-5 . CASAPSQNTEAFF TGTGCTAGTGCCCCGTCCCAGAACACTGAAGCTTTCTTT
TRBJ2-1 . TRBV4-3 TRBD1 CASSQDRQGSYNEQFF TGCGCCAGCAGCCAAGATAGACAGGGTTCCTACAATGAGCAGTTCTTC
TRBJ2-5 . TRBV9 . CASSVGGRKETQYF TGTGCCAGCAGCGTAGGAGGCCGAAAAGAGACCCAGTACTTC
TRBJ2-5 . TRBV7-2 TRBD2 CASSARLAEETQYF TGTGCCAGCAGCGCGAGACTAGCGGAAGAGACCCAGTACTTC
TRBJ2-1 few TRBV11-3 . CASRAGSSYNEQFF TGTGCCAGTCGCGCTGGGAGCTCCTACAATGAGCAGTTCTTC
TRBJ1-5 few TRBV7-9 . CASSFTGNNQPQHF TGTGCCAGCAGCTTTACAGGGAACAATCAGCCCCAGCATTTT
TRBJ2-7 . TRBV27 . CASSLGLTGWGEQYF TGTGCCAGCAGTTTAGGACTAACCGGGTGGGGCGAGCAGTACTTC
TRBJ2-1 . TRBV29-1 TRBD2 CSVEDRAGEDNEQFF TGCAGCGTTGAAGATCGCGCGGGAGAGGACAATGAGCAGTTCTTC
TRBJ1-1 few TRBV7-6 . CASSRVGGPSAEAFF TGTGCCAGCAGCCGAGTGGGGGGGCCGAGCGCTGAAGCTTTCTTT
TRBJ2-3 . TRBV28 . CASSSDPGGTDTQYF TGTGCCAGCAGTTCCGACCCCGGGGGCACAGATACGCAGTATTTT
TRBJ2-1 . TRBV11-3 TRBD1 CASSIGTVNEQFF TGTGCCAGCAGCATAGGGACAGTGAATGAGCAGTTCTTC
TRBJ2-5 few TRBV5-8 TRBD1 CASSIGQGAETQYF TGTGCCAGCAGCATCGGACAGGGGGCCGAGACCCAGTACTTC
TRBJ1-1 few TRBV14 . CASSQDRQEAFF TGTGCCAGCAGCCAAGATCGCCAGGAAGCTTTCTTT
TRBJ1-3 . TRBV7-9 . CASSSTGLAGNTIYF TGTGCCAGCAGCTCGACAGGTCTAGCTGGAAACACCATATATTTT
TRBJ2-3 . TRBV9 . CASSPRFSGEEDTQYF TGTGCCAGCAGCCCCCGTTTCTCAGGGGAGGAAGATACGCAGTATTTT
TRBJ2-7 . TRBV6-1 . CASSGWASETYEQYF TGTGCCAGCAGTGGATGGGCTAGCGAGACCTACGAGCAGTACTTC
TRBJ2-3 . TRBV27 TRBD2 CASRTGGGVDTQYF TGTGCCAGCAGGACGGGGGGAGGGGTGGATACGCAGTATTTT
TRBJ2-1 . TRBV11-2 TRBD2 CASSPSSGRAHEQFF TGTGCCAGCAGCCCATCTAGCGGGAGGGCCCATGAGCAGTTCTTC
TRBJ2-1 few TRBV25-1 . CASMRGEQFF TGTGCCAGCATGCGGGGTGAGCAGTTCTTC
TRBJ1-5 once TRBV6-6 . CASSYKAANQPQHF TGTGCCAGCAGTTATAAGGCTGCAAATCAGCCCCAGCATTTT
TRBJ2-7 . TRBV28 . CASSGDNTDYEQYF TGTGCCAGCAGTGGAGATAACACCGACTACGAGCAGTACTTC